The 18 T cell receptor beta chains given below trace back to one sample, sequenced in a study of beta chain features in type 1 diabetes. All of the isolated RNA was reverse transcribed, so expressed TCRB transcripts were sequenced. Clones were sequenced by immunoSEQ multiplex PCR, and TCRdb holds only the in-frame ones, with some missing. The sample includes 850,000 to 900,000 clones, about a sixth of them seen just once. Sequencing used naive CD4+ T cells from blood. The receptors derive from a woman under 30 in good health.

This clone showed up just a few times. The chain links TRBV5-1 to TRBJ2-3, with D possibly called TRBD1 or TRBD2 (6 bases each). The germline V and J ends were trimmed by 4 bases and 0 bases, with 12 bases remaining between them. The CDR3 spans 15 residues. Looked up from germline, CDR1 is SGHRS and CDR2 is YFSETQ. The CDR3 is CASSGRGGSTDTQYF. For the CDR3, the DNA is TGCGCCAGCAGCGGAAGAGGGGGGAGCACAGATACGCAGTATTTT.

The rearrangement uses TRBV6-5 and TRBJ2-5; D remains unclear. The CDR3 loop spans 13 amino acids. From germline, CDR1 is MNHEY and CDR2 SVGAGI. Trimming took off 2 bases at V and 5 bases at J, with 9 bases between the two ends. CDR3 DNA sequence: TGTGCCAGCAGTTACCCGCCATCGGAGACCCAGTACTTC. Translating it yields CASSYPPSETQYF.

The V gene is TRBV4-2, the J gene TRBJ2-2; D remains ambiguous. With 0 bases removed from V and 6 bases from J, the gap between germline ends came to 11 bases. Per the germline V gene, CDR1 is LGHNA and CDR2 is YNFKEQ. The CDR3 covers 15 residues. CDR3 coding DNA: TGTGCCAGCAGCCAAGAAGGGTATCGCGCCGGGGAGCTGTTTTTT. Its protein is CASSQEGYRAGELFF.

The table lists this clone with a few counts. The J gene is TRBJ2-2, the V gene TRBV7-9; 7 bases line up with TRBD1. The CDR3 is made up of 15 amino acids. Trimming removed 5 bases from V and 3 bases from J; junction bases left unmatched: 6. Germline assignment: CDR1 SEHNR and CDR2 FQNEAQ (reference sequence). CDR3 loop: CASSGRTGDTGELFF. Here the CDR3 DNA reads TGTGCCAGCAGCGGGCGGACAGGTGACACCGGGGAGCTGTTTTTT.

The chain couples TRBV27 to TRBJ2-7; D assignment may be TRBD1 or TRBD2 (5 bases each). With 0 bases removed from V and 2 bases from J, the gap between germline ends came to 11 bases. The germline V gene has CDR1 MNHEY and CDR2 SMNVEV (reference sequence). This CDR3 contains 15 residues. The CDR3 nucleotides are TGTGCCAGCAGTTTATCCGGGACGGTTCCCTACGAGCAGTACTTC. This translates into CASSLSGTVPYEQYF.

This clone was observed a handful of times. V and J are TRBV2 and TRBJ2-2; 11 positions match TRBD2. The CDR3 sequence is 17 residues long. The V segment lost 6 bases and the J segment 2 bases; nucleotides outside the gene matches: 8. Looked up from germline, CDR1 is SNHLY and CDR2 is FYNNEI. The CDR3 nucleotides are TGTGCCAGCAGACCCCCGGGACTAGCGGTTAACACCGGGGAGCTGTTTTTT. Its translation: CASRPPGLAVNTGELFF.

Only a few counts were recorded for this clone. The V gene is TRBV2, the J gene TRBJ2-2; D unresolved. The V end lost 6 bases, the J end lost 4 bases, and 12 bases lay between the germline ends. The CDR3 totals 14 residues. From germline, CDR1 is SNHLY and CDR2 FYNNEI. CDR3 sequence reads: CASSAGLGTGELFF. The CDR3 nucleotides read TGTGCCAGCAGCGCCGGGTTAGGCACCGGGGAGCTGTTTTTT.

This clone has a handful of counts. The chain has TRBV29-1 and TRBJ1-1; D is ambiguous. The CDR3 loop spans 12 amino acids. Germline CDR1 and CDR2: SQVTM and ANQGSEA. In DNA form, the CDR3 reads TGCGGGTATAGAAGCTTAAACACTGAAGCTTTCTTT. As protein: CGYRSLNTEAFF.

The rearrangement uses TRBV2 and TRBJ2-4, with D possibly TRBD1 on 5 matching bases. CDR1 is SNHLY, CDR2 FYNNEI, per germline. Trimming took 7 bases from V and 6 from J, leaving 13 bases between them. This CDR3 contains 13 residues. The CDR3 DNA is TGTGCCAGCAATCCCCAGGGTAGAAACATTCAGTACTTC. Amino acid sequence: CASNPQGRNIQYF.

CDR3 sequence reads: CASSLTQRAGQPQHF. The CDR3 DNA is TGTGCCAGCAGCTTAACACAAAGGGCCGGTCAGCCCCAGCATTTT. The rearrangement links TRBV7-4 to TRBJ1-5, with unresolved D. V was shortened by 2 bases and J by 6 bases, with 14 bases between the two germline ends. Per the germline V gene, CDR1 is SGHVT and CDR2 is SQSDAQ. CDR3 length: 15 residues. The full variable domain, with the rest looked up from reference TRBV7-4 and TRBJ1-5, is GAGVSQSPRYKVAKRGRDVALRCDSISGHVTLYWYRQTLGQGSEVLTYSQSDAQRDKSGRPSGRFSAERPERSVSTLKIQRTEQGDSAVYLCASSLTQRAGQPQHFGDGTRLSIL.

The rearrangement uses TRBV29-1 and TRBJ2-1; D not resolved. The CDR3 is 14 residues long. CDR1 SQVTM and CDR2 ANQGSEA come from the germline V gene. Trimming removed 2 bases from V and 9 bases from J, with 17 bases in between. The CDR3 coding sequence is TGCAGCGTTGAATCGAGGAGCAGGTTAGGTGAGCAGTTCTTC. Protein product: CSVESRSRLGEQFF.

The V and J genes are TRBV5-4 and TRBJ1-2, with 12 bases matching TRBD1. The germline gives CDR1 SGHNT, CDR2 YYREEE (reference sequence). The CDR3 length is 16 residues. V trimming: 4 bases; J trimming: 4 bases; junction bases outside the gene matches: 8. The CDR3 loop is CASSRTGDRGPYGYTF. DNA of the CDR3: TGTGCCAGCAGCCGAACCGGGGACAGGGGGCCCTATGGCTACACCTTC. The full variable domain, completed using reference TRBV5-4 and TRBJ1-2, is ETGVTQSPTHLIKTRGQQVTLRCSSQSGHNTVSWYQQALGQGPQFIFQYYREEENGRGNFPPRFSGLQFPNYSSELNVNALELDDSALYLCASSRTGDRGPYGYTFGSGTRLTVV.

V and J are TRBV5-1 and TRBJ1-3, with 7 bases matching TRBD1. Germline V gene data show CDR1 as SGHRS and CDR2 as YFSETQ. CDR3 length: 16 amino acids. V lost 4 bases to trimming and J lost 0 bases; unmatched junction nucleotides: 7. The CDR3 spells CASSREGQSSGNTIYF. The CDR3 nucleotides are TGCGCCAGCAGCCGAGAGGGACAGAGCTCTGGAAACACCATATATTTT.

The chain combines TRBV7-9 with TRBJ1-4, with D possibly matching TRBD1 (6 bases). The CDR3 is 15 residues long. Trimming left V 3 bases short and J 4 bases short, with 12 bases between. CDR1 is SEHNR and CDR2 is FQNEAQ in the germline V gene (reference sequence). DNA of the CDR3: TGTGCCAGCAGCTTGAATCAGGGGATTAATGAAAAACTGTTTTTT. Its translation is CASSLNQGINEKLFF.

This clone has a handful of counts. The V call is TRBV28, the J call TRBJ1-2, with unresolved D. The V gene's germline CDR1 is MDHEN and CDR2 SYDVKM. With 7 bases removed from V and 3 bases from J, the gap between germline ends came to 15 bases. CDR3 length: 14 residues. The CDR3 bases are TGTGCCAGCACGGAGCAACCACGTCACTATGGCTACACCTTC. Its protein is CASTEQPRHYGYTF.

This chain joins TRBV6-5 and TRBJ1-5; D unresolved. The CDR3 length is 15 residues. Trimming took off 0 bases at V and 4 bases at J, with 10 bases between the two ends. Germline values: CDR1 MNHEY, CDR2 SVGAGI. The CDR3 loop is CASSYSMVGNQPQHF. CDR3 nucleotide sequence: TGTGCCAGCAGTTACTCGATGGTGGGTAATCAGCCCCAGCATTTT.

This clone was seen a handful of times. In DNA form, the CDR3 reads TGTGCCAGCAGCTTGCGGGACAGCACAGATACGCAGTATTTT. Translated, it gives CASSLRDSTDTQYF. The rearrangement links TRBV4-2 to TRBJ2-3; perhaps TRBD2 as D (6 bases). The CDR3 contains 14 residues. The germline V and J ends were trimmed by 5 bases and 0 bases, with 9 bases remaining between them. CDR1 is LGHNA, CDR2 YNFKEQ, per germline.

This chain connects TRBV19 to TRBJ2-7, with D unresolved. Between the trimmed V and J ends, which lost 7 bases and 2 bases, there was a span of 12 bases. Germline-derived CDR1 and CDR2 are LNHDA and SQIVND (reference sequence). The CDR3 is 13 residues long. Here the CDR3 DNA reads TGTGCCAGTAAGGTGAACGGCCCCTACGAGCAGTACTTC. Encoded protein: CASKVNGPYEQYF.